The clone carrying this TCR beta chain was observed at least ten times. TCRdb re-analysed the 5' RACE reads in MiXCR, keeping a single row per CDR3 protein. The sample holds roughly 75,000 distinct CDR3 sequences, roughly 9.6% seen once. The entry originates in a study of early T cells in non-severe SARS-CoV-2 infection. Study-wide background: With bulk RNA from unsorted whole blood as input, sequencing yielded unpaired chains.

This CDR3 spans 16 amino acids. Germline values: CDR1 LNHDA, CDR2 SQIVND (reference sequence). V lost 8 bases to trimming and J lost 2 bases, with 18 bases between them. Sequencing was performed on whole blood. The receptor was isolated from an adult who was a healthcare worker with PCR-confirmed SARS-CoV-2 infection or an uninfected control (not recorded which). V is TRBV19 and J is TRBJ2-2; either TRBD1 or TRBD2 may supply D (5 bases each). The CDR3 protein is CASVKVQGRNTGELFF. The CDR3 DNA is TGTGCCAGTGTGAAGGTTCAGGGACGAAACACCGGGGAGCTGTTTTTT.